This TCR beta chain was identified during a study of blood T cell repertoires in COVID-19. Whole-study context: Sources were T cells, B-cell-depleted T cells, or PBMCs; the material itself was cDNA or gDNA.

Germline loops: CDR1 MNHEY, CDR2 SVGAGI. Losses at the gene ends were 6 bases for V and 6 bases for J; bases not matched to a gene: 10. This CDR3 region has 15 residues. This study enrolled people aged roughly 18 to 90 from approximately 25 US geographic areas. Authors' methods: From reference gene primer amplification, estimates of nucleated cell counts were derived. Measured with immunoSEQ multiplex PCR; TCRdb has only the in-frame clones, and not every one. That table furnishes V, J and clone size, whereas the DNA furnished D and trimming. This sample carries roughly 360,000 clones, roughly 88% of them seen once, and the ten largest clones take approximately 1%.

Source material: PBMCs or T cells enriched from blood (not recorded which). The chain combines TRBV6-5 with TRBJ1-5, with TRBD1 identical over 8 bases. The source is a young woman with acute COVID-19. CDR3 amino acids: CASSPQGGVGQPQHF. The CDR3 nucleotides are TGTGCCAGCAGCCCACAGGGGGGCGTAGGTCAGCCCCAGCATTTT.